What follows describes a single T cell receptor (beta chain). Its antigen is still unknown. Per-nucleotide qualities are absent, and no much larger clonotype sits a single base away. Collaborating institutions collected whole blood in K2EDTA tubes following their own protocols. Collaborator samples were shipped for TCRbeta analysis as frozen whole blood, isolated PBMCs, or DNA extracted from either sample type. TCRbeta CDR3 regions were amplified from genomic DNA using the immunoSEQ Assay, a bias-controlled multiplex PCR. Per the source publication's procedure: The number of nucleated cells in each sample was estimated by amplification of reference gene primers within the assay. To quantify the absolute abundance of each unique TCRbeta CDR3 rearrangement, sequence reads were collapsed and filtered. For each sample, productive Simpson clonality was calculated as the square root of Simpson's diversity index across productive rearrangements. The table comes from immuneACCESS by way of TCRdb, which keeps in-frame sequences with V and J called. Part of the clones is missing from these tables; in studies checked, under half for an unresolved V gene and the rest for unknown reasons. That table gives V, J and clone size, and the DNA gave D and trimming. This sample has 200,000 to 250,000 clones in its table, and around 80% of those were observed once. In total, the top ten clones hold 9.5% to 15% of the sample.

The germline V gene specifies MNHNS as CDR1 and SASEGT as CDR2. Unmatched junction bases come to 7, with V trimmed by 4 bases and J by 6 bases. From its cysteine to its phenylalanine, the CDR3 spans 16 amino acids. Only the CDR3 portion is preserved as DNA: 48 bases, with reading frame beginning at the first base. The source of the sample is a study of blood T cell repertoires in COVID-19 (TCRdb year 2020). Notes on the research overall: Samples covering the acute and convalescent phases of COVID-19 were provided by collaborators in the United States, Italy and Spain. A freely available public database, intended as a resource for researchers studying the immune response to SARS-CoV-2, is where the repertoires were released. Subjects who had been exposed to COVID-19, were actively infected with it, or had recovered from it provided the deeply sampled blood TCRbeta repertoires that made up the dataset. Samples came from the ongoing ImmuneRACE study (first 160 participants) plus 1,254 subjects from 6 global collaborators. The material from the prospective study consisted of cDNA or gDNA derived from T cells, B-cell-depleted T cells, or PBMCs. The sample metadata nearly always contained a de-identified subject ID, COVID-19 status, age in years and sex. HLA class I and class II types, where available, came from metadata supplied by the sample provider rather than from assay-based typing.

The full study reports these points: Clinical and demographic metadata were provided uncurated, with the amount varying by source and participant.

The chain employs TRBV6-1 and TRBJ1-6; 9 middle bases align to TRBD1. The material sequenced was peripheral blood. The clonotype originates from a woman in her thirties or forties with acute or convalescent COVID-19. The sequence in DNA is TGTGCCAGCAGTGGTCAAACAGGGGGCCGTAATTCACCCCTCCACTTT. This codes for CASSGQTGGRNSPLHF.